Below, one TCR beta chain is given with its context. These data are taken from a study of shared clonotypes between healthy human individuals. TCRdb's table, derived via immunoSEQ multiplex PCR, lists solely in-frame clones and lacks some. The sample includes over a million clones, 95% to 97% seen only once; the top ten take roughly 1.1%. Nashville, Tennessee was home to all donors, each a Caucasian adult. The split of CD4+ cells yielded CD45RA+ naive and CD45RA-negative memory subsets. Trimming took 9 bases from V and 5 from J, leaving 20 bases between them. Per germline, CDR1 MDHEN and CDR2 SYDVKM. CDR3 size: 15 residues.

What was sequenced was naive CD4+ T cells sorted from blood. This sample's subset: CD45RA+ positively selected. The chain employs TRBV28 and TRBJ1-5; D remains ambiguous. The clonotype comes from a man aged 30-40 years in good health. The CDR3 bases are TGTGCCAGTAGCATGGACTTCACCCCCCATCAGCCCCAGCATTTT. This gives the protein CASSMDFTPHQPQHF.